This T cell receptor beta chain came from a study of human T cells and chemical hapten exposure. Trimming pared 5 bases from V and 0 bases from J, leaving 4 bases between. The CDR3 covers 12 residues. Germline-derived CDR1 and CDR2 are MNHNS and SASEGT. The time point denotes: patch test 1, 2 weeks after DPC sensitization. Stated treatment: therapeutic diphenylcyclopropenone sensitization with weekly scalp DPC. TCRdb reanalysed the RACE reads using MiXCR and keeps one entry per CDR3 protein. The profile covers 150,000 to 200,000 distinct CDR3 sequences, with approximately 14% appearing a single time and 1.7% taken by the ten largest. The sample holds many counts of this clonotype.

The receptor comes from a woman aged 30 to 39 with alopecia areata. Some clones in this sample may be carry-over from other donors' samples. The chain is built from TRBV6-1 and TRBJ1-1; D gene uncertain. Source: whole blood, taken in connection with sensitization to the hapten diphenylcyclopropenone (DPC). In DNA, the CDR3 is TGTGCCAGCAGTCGCCTGAACACTGAAGCTTTCTTT. It encodes CASSRLNTEAFF.